Listed below are T cell receptor beta chains from one sample, sequenced in a study of shared clonotypes between healthy human individuals. Sequenced by immunoSEQ multiplex PCR; TCRdb stores in-frame clones only, minus some. The data hold a few million clones, with approximately 94% observed a single time. The sequenced sample consisted of naive CD4+ T cells sorted from blood. These receptors came from a man aged 18 to 30 in good health. The CDR3 runs from the conserved cysteine through the conserved F or W. The order of the fields is V gene, D gene, J gene, clone size, CDR3 protein, CDR3 DNA. A D gene is named only where the DNA matches it firmly. The size of a clone is reported for some rows only, either as once, few or many, or as a class for expanded clones.

>TRBV18|TRBD1|TRBJ2-5|.
CASSQQGAGETQYF
TGTGCCAGCTCACAACAGGGGGCTGGGGAGACCCAGTACTTC
>TRBV2|TRBD1|TRBJ2-7|.
CASSGQGNEQYF
TGTGCCAGCAGTGGACAGGGAAACGAGCAGTACTTC
>TRBV11-3|TRBD1|TRBJ2-1|.
CASSFDWTGGDEQFF
TGTGCCAGCAGCTTCGACTGGACAGGGGGCGATGAGCAGTTCTTC
>TRBV5-1|TRBD2|TRBJ2-5|once
CASSLPGLGVETQYF
TGCGCCAGCAGCCTTCCGGGACTAGGGGTAGAGACCCAGTACTTC
>TRBV6-5|TRBD1|TRBJ2-7|.
CASSRDRGEQYF
TGTGCCAGCAGCAGGGACAGGGGCGAGCAGTACTTC
>TRBV30|TRBD1|TRBJ1-5|.
CAWQLTGSNQPQHF
TGTGCCTGGCAATTGACAGGGAGCAATCAGCCCCAGCATTTT
>TRBV6-1|.|TRBJ1-1|.
CASTVEWGNTEAFF
TGTGCCAGCACCGTAGAATGGGGTAACACTGAAGCTTTCTTT
>TRBV10-1|.|TRBJ2-3|.
CASSVSLGDTQYF
TGCGCCAGCAGTGTGAGCCTCGGGGATACGCAGTATTTT
>TRBV5-1|.|TRBJ1-2|.
CASSLGVQGNGYTF
TGCGCCAGCAGCTTGGGCGTTCAGGGGAATGGCTACACCTTC
>TRBV29-1|.|TRBJ1-5|.
CSVGGGNQPQHF
TGCAGCGTTGGGGGGGGCAATCAGCCCCAGCATTTT
>TRBV5-6|TRBD2|TRBJ2-2|.
CASSQAGGSPGELFF
TGTGCCAGCAGCCAAGCGGGAGGGTCACCCGGGGAGCTGTTTTTT
>TRBV4-2|TRBD2|TRBJ2-1|once
CASSQEGGGYNEQFF
TGTGCCAGCAGCCAAGAAGGCGGGGGTTACAATGAGCAGTTCTTC
>TRBV6-5|.|TRBJ1-5|once
CASNANSNQPQHF
TGTGCCAGCAACGCCAATAGCAATCAGCCCCAGCATTTT
>TRBV5-1|.|TRBJ2-3|.
CASKGSDSDTQYF
TGCGCCAGCAAGGGGTCGGATTCAGATACGCAGTATTTT
>TRBV7-9|.|TRBJ1-1|.
CASSSLGWPAGPFF
TGTGCCAGCAGCTCCTTGGGCTGGCCTGCGGGACCTTTCTTT
>TRBV6-5|TRBD1|TRBJ1-2|.
CASRQGQGSGYTF
TGTGCCAGCAGACAGGGACAGGGTAGTGGCTACACCTTC
>TRBV18|TRBD2|TRBJ2-1|once
CASSPTVVGGGPQFF
TGTGCCAGCTCCCCGACGGTGGTGGGCGGGGGACCGCAGTTCTTC
>TRBV7-2|TRBD1|TRBJ1-2|.
CASSSRQGTWIEGYTF
TGTGCCAGCAGCTCCCGACAGGGTACGTGGATTGAGGGCTACACCTTC
>TRBV6-1|TRBD1|TRBJ1-2|once
CASGQNRGLLMGYTF
TGTGCCAGCGGCCAAAACAGGGGGCTGCTTATGGGCTACACCTTC
>TRBV27|.|TRBJ1-2|.
CASSLKLDYGYTF
TGTGCCAGCAGTTTAAAACTGGACTATGGCTACACCTTC
>TRBV5-4|TRBD2|TRBJ2-3|.
CASSLERGIRPTDTQYF
TGTGCCAGCAGCTTGGAGCGGGGGATTCGTCCCACAGATACGCAGTATTTT
>TRBV28|.|TRBJ2-5|.
CASSSSGRGRETQYF
TGTGCCAGCAGTTCCTCCGGCAGGGGGAGGGAGACCCAGTACTTC
>TRBV9|TRBD1|TRBJ2-3|.
CASSRDRGSDTQYF
TGTGCCAGCAGCCGGGACAGGGGTTCAGATACGCAGTATTTT
>TRBV7-9|.|TRBJ2-7|.
CASSAEVVEDF
TGTGCCAGCAGCGCAGAGGTGGTGGAAGACTTC